These 30 T cell receptor beta chains were sequenced from one sample in a study of shared clonotypes between healthy human individuals. The protocol was immunoSEQ multiplex PCR, while the TCRdb copy is restricted to in-frame clones and leaves out a portion. The profile shows 2 million to 2.5 million clones, under 97% of them singletons. The specimen sequenced was naive CD4+ T cells sorted from blood. The sample's subset: CD45RA+ positively selected. Receptors originate from a man younger than 30 in good health.

The rearrangement links TRBV4-1 to TRBJ1-2; D is possibly TRBD1 (5 bases). Germline V gives CDR1 MGHRA, CDR2 YSYEKL. V gave up 6 bases and J gave up 3 bases, with 17 bases separating them. The CDR3 is 15 residues long. The DNA of the CDR3 is TGCGCCAGCAGTCCGGCCCCGCAGGGCGACTATGGCTACACCTTC. Translated, it gives CASSPAPQGDYGYTF.

This clone appeared a single time. The identical CDR3 is also encoded by other nucleotide sequences in the sample. The chain joins TRBV18 to TRBJ2-3; 10 nucleotides align to TRBD2. Unmatched junction bases numbered 3, after V lost 3 bases and J lost 0 bases. The CDR3 runs 16 residues. CDR1 and CDR2 (germline): KGHSH, LQKENI. The CDR3: CASSPLAGASTDTQYF. CDR3 nucleotides: TGTGCCAGCTCACCGCTAGCGGGGGCTAGCACAGATACGCAGTATTTT.

The chain's CDR3 is CASSSYGTDGNTIYF. CDR3 sequence (DNA): TGTGCCAGCAGCTCTTATGGGACAGATGGAAACACCATATATTTT. The chain couples TRBV7-9 to TRBJ1-3; 7 bases fit TRBD1. Germline V gene data show CDR1 as SEHNR and CDR2 as FQNEAQ (reference sequence). J was trimmed by 3 bases and V by 4 bases; bases with no gene match: 6. The CDR3 extends over 15 amino acids.

This clone has a single count. This chain links TRBV30 with TRBJ2-3; possible D gene TRBD1, 6 bases. From germline, CDR1 is GTSNPN and CDR2 SVGIG (reference sequence). Trimming shortened V by 0 bases and J by 4 bases, and 11 bases separated the two germline ends. The CDR3 covers 14 residues. This chain's CDR3 is CAWSVQGGPDTQYF. The DNA of the CDR3 is TGTGCCTGGAGTGTACAGGGTGGGCCAGATACGCAGTATTTT.

The CDR3 DNA follows: TGTGCCAGCAGCTCCGTGGGGGGCGCCTACAATGAGCAGTTCTTC. It specifies CASSSVGGAYNEQFF. This chain joins TRBV13 and TRBJ2-1; D possibly uses TRBD1 or TRBD2 (6 bases each). Trimming took 4 bases from V and 2 from J, leaving 12 bases between them. This CDR3 spans 15 amino acids. Germline CDR1 and CDR2: PRHDT and FYEKMQ (reference sequence).

The chain carries TRBV28 and TRBJ2-2; a weak D match, TRBD2 (6 bases). V shed 3 bases and J shed 0 bases, with 14 bases lying between them. This CDR3 is built from 17 residues. The germline V gene has CDR1 MDHEN and CDR2 SYDVKM. Written as DNA, the CDR3 is TGTGCCAGCAGTTTGTGGTACGGGGGAACGAACACCGGGGAGCTGTTTTTT. It is translated as CASSLWYGGTNTGELFF.

This chain connects TRBV5-1 to TRBJ2-2, with a tentative D call TRBD2 (5 bases). This CDR3 is 15 amino acids long. V lost 4 bases to trimming and J lost 0 bases, with 10 bases between them. Germline loops: CDR1 SGHRS, CDR2 YFSETQ. CDR3 sequence reads: CASSRRGTNTGELFF. The CDR3 coding sequence is TGCGCCAGCAGCCGGCGAGGGACGAACACCGGGGAGCTGTTTTTT.

This sequence joins TRBV5-6 and TRBJ2-7; D is undetermined. The germline V and J ends were trimmed by 4 bases and 3 bases, with 5 bases remaining between them. There are 11 residues in the CDR3. CDR1 and CDR2 (germline): SGHDT, YYEEEE. This chain's CDR3 is CASSHGYEQYF. The CDR3 DNA reads as TGTGCCAGCAGCCACGGCTACGAGCAGTACTTC.

The chain is built from TRBV7-2 and TRBJ1-2; D is uncertain. Per the germline V gene, CDR1 is SGHTA and CDR2 is FQGNSA. The CDR3 is made up of 12 amino acids. The germline V and J ends were trimmed by 3 bases and 2 bases, with 4 bases remaining between them. CDR3 DNA: TGTGCCAGCAGCTTCGGGAACTATGGCTACACCTTC. Encoded protein: CASSFGNYGYTF.

In nucleotides, the CDR3 is TGTGCCAGCAGGACCCCCGGGGGGGCGTACACCGGGGAGCTGTTTTTT. Translation: CASRTPGGAYTGELFF. The chain employs TRBV2 and TRBJ2-2, with 8 bases matching TRBD2. The germline V gene has CDR1 SNHLY and CDR2 FYNNEI. The CDR3 consists of 16 residues. V lost 6 bases, J lost 3 bases, and 9 bases stayed unmatched.

Only a few counts were recorded for this clone. J is TRBJ2-3 and V is TRBV6-1; TRBD2 might be the D (5 bases). Trimming pared 10 bases from V and 2 bases from J, leaving 10 bases between. The CDR3 has 12 amino acids. Looked up from germline, CDR1 is MNHNS and CDR2 is SASEGT. CDR3 sequence (DNA): TGTGCCACAGAGGGAAACACAGATACGCAGTATTTT. It is translated as CATEGNTDTQYF.

The chain carries TRBV6-4 and TRBJ2-3; D is undetermined. The CDR3 has 15 amino acids. CDR1 and CDR2 from the germline V gene are MRHNA and SNTAGT. Between the trimmed V and J ends, which lost 1 base and 6 bases, there was a span of 14 bases. CDR3 amino acids: CASSDFPGPSDTQYF. The CDR3 DNA is TGTGCCAGCAGTGACTTTCCCGGACCAAGCGATACGCAGTATTTT.

The V and J genes are TRBV5-1 and TRBJ1-1; D is perhaps TRBD1 (6 bases). CDR1 and CDR2 from the germline V gene are SGHRS and YFSETQ. V lost 5 bases and J 0 bases, leaving 11 bases between the germline ends. The CDR3 contains 14 residues. Written as DNA, the CDR3 is TGCGCCAGCAGTACAGGGAACTTGAACACTGAAGCTTTCTTT. It specifies CASSTGNLNTEAFF.

A remark on this clone: Other DNA sequences in this specimen translate into the identical CDR3. The chain combines TRBV10-1 with TRBJ2-7; D ambiguous. V lost 0 bases and J 3 bases, leaving 6 bases between the germline ends. The CDR3 is 13 residues long. CDR1 and CDR2 from the germline V gene are WNHNN and SYGVQD (reference sequence). Here the CDR3 reads CASSESGSYEQYF. CDR3 DNA sequence: TGCGCCAGCAGTGAGTCAGGCAGCTACGAGCAGTACTTC.

The CDR3 bases are TGTGCCAGCAGTCCCGGGGACAGAGGCGGACCTTATAGCAATCAGCCCCAGCATTTT. Its protein product is CASSPGDRGGPYSNQPQHF. The chain uses TRBV27 and TRBJ1-5, with 7 bases aligning to TRBD1. The J segment lost 0 bases and the V segment lost 5 bases, leaving 16 bases of the junction unmatched. CDR1 MNHEY and CDR2 SMNVEV come from the germline V gene (reference sequence). The CDR3 consists of 19 residues.

This chain joins TRBV28 and TRBJ2-6, with a possible D match to TRBD1 (6 bases). Trimming removed 6 bases from V and 4 bases from J, with 13 bases in between. CDR1 is MDHEN and CDR2 is SYDVKM in the germline V gene. This CDR3 spans 15 amino acids. CDR3 DNA: TGTGCCAGCAGGCTCACAGGGACCGGGGCCAACGTCCTGACTTTC. Protein product: CASRLTGTGANVLTF.

The chain uses TRBV2 and TRBJ1-6; weak D call: TRBD1 (6 bases). Germline values: CDR1 SNHLY, CDR2 FYNNEI. The V gene lost 4 bases and the J gene lost 0 bases, with 10 bases spanning the gap. CDR3 length: 16 residues. This CDR3 is CASSVQGGSYNSPLHF. In nucleotides, the CDR3 is TGTGCCAGCAGTGTACAGGGTGGCTCCTATAATTCACCCCTCCACTTT. The entire variable domain, with the rest obtained from reference TRBV2 and TRBJ1-6, is as follows: EPEVTQTPSHQVTQMGQEVILRCVPISNHLYFYWYRQILGQKVEFLVSFYNNEISEKSEIFDDQFSVERPDGSNFTLKIRSTKLEDSAMYFCASSVQGGSYNSPLHFGNGTRLTVT.

This sequence joins TRBV28 and TRBJ2-7; 9 bases line up with TRBD2. The V gene's germline CDR1 is MDHEN and CDR2 SYDVKM. The trim removed 4 bases at V and 9 bases at J, leaving 4 bases unmatched. There are 12 residues in the CDR3. The CDR3 nucleotides are TGTGCCAGCAGTTCAGAAGCGGGGGGGCAGTACTTC. This codes for CASSSEAGGQYF.

This chain joins TRBV5-1 and TRBJ1-2, with a possible D match to TRBD1 (5 bases). CDR1 is SGHRS, CDR2 YFSETQ, per germline. Deletions cut 3 bases from V and 4 bases from J, with 16 bases between. The CDR3 contains 15 residues. The DNA for the CDR3 is TGCGCCAGCAGCTCCGGGGCCCGAGACCCCTATGGCTACACCTTC. This encodes CASSSGARDPYGYTF.

J is TRBJ1-1 and V is TRBV10-3; 10 bases map to TRBD1. J was trimmed by 4 bases and V by 2 bases; bases with no gene match: 10. Germline lookup yields CDR1 ENHRY and CDR2 SYGVKD. The CDR3 covers 17 residues. In DNA form, the CDR3 reads TGTGCCATCAGTGAGACAATTCACGGACAGGGGGGCACTGAAGCTTTCTTT. It codes for CAISETIHGQGGTEAFF.

This chain uses TRBV10-3 with TRBJ2-1; TRBD2 matches at 8 bases. Germline values: CDR1 ENHRY, CDR2 SYGVKD. V was pared by 4 bases and J by 3 bases, with 8 bases of the junction left unmatched. CDR3 length: 16 residues. CDR3 in DNA: TGTGCCATCAGTGGTAGAGCGGGAGCGTACTACAATGAGCAGTTCTTC. This sequence encodes CAISGRAGAYYNEQFF.

The chain carries TRBV5-4 and TRBJ2-3, with TRBD1 as a possible D gene (5 bases). The CDR3 has 14 amino acids. Trimming pared 0 bases from V and 5 bases from J, leaving 10 bases between. Germline values: CDR1 SGHNT, CDR2 YYREEE (reference sequence). The DNA of the CDR3 is TGTGCCAGCAGCTTGGGGGGCGCGAGAGATACGCAGTATTTT. This translates into CASSLGGARDTQYF.

The genes are TRBV6-1 and TRBJ1-2; 7 bases match TRBD1. CDR1 MNHNS and CDR2 SASEGT come from the germline V gene. The V and J ends lost 6 bases and 0 bases, in that order; junction bases with no gene match: 4. The CDR3 has 14 amino acids. The CDR3 nucleotides read TGTGCCAGCAGCATGACAGGGTCTAACTATGGCTACACCTTC. Amino acids: CASSMTGSNYGYTF.

J is TRBJ2-3 and V is TRBV30; maybe TRBD2 (6 bases). V lost 3 bases and J lost 0, with 10 bases in between. This CDR3 contains 14 residues. Germline V gene data show CDR1 as GTSNPN and CDR2 as SVGIG (reference sequence). CDR3 loop: CAWSLGTSTDTQYF. The CDR3 nucleotides are TGTGCCTGGAGCCTCGGGACTAGCACAGATACGCAGTATTTT.

This clone appeared once. V and J are TRBV6-5 and TRBJ1-5; D is unresolved. CDR1 is MNHEY and CDR2 is SVGAGI in the germline V gene. V was clipped by 0 bases and J by 5 bases, with 8 bases between them. The CDR3 consists of 14 residues. CDR3: CASSYSDGYQPQHF. The CDR3 DNA follows: TGTGCCAGCAGTTACTCGGACGGGTATCAGCCCCAGCATTTT.

This clone came up once. This chain links TRBV5-1 with TRBJ1-1; tentatively, D is TRBD1 (5 bases). The CDR3 extends over 13 amino acids. V lost 8 bases to trimming and J lost 8 bases, with 19 bases between them. Germline V CDR1 and CDR2: SGHRS, YFSETQ. CDR3 coding DNA: TGCGCCAGTAGCAACCAGGGTGTGTTAGAAGCTTTCTTT. Translating gives CASSNQGVLEAFF.

The V call is TRBV18, the J call TRBJ1-6; no clear D. Germline assignment: CDR1 KGHSH and CDR2 LQKENI. The CDR3 is 15 amino acids. The V and J ends lost 3 bases and 5 bases respectively, with 11 bases between them. CDR3 sequence: CASSPTRMDNSPLHF. The CDR3 DNA follows: TGTGCCAGCTCACCGACAAGGATGGATAATTCACCCCTCCACTTT. The entire variable domain, with the rest obtained from reference TRBV18 and TRBJ1-6, is as follows: NAGVMQNPRHLVRRRGQEARLRCSPMKGHSHVYWYRQLPEEGLKFMVYLQKENIIDESGMPKERFSAEFPKEGPSILRIQQVVRGDSAAYFCASSPTRMDNSPLHFGNGTRLTVT.

This chain links TRBV6-1 with TRBJ1-2; D is possibly TRBD1 (5 bases). The CDR3 loop spans 13 amino acids. Looked up from germline, CDR1 is MNHNS and CDR2 is SASEGT. Trimming pared 4 bases from V and 5 bases from J, leaving 11 bases between. Here the CDR3 DNA reads TGTGCCAGCAGTGCTTCAGGGAGGTATGGCTACACCTTC. Its translation is CASSASGRYGYTF.

Notes on this clone: At the DNA level, this CDR3 is encoded by other sequences in the same sample as well. V and J are TRBV30 and TRBJ2-6, with D unresolved. Germline lookup yields CDR1 GTSNPN and CDR2 SVGIG (reference sequence). CDR3 length equals 13 residues. The V gene lost 4 bases and the J gene lost 0 bases, with 4 bases spanning the gap. The CDR3 is CAWTYSGANVLTF. CDR3 DNA: TGTGCCTGGACTTACTCTGGGGCCAACGTCCTGACTTTC.

The CDR3 bases are TGTGCCAGTAGTAAGGTAACGGTGAACACTGAAGCTTTCTTT. Translated, it gives CASSKVTVNTEAFF. This rearrangement joins TRBV19 to TRBJ1-1, with D unclear. Deletions cut 4 bases from V and 0 bases from J, with 9 bases between. From germline, CDR1 is LNHDA and CDR2 SQIVND (reference sequence). This CDR3 region has 14 residues.